These 25 T cell receptor beta chains were sequenced from one sample in a study of T cells in Graves' hyperthyroidism and ophthalmopathy. Amplified regions were TCR beta CDR3 sequences from RNA transcripts. With the HTBI primer set, the TCR CDR3 went through a first round of RT-PCR. One entry per CDR3 protein results from TCRdb running MiXCR on the multiplex PCR reads. The sample lists some 620,000 distinct CDR3 sequences; 15% to 20% were seen once. What was sequenced was blood. Every receptor here comes from a woman in her twenties or thirties with Graves' hyperthyroidism.

This clonotype appeared many times. The rearrangement joins TRBV20-1 to TRBJ2-3, with D tentatively TRBD2 (6 bases). The CDR3 is made up of 13 amino acids. From germline, CDR1 is DFQATT and CDR2 SNEGSKA (reference sequence). The ends were cut back, 5 bases at V and 2 bases at J, with 11 bases in the middle. CDR3 residues: CSARGSYTDTQYF. In nucleotides, the CDR3 is TGCAGTGCTCGGGGGTCCTACACAGATACGCAGTATTTT.

This clonotype was counted many times. The chain links TRBV6-1 to TRBJ2-3; D is undetermined. CDR1 and CDR2 from the germline V gene are MNHNS and SASEGT. Trimming removed 7 bases at V and 4 bases at J, with 15 bases between. This CDR3 is built from 14 residues. The CDR3 DNA is TGTGCCAGCACTCCCGCTGCGTCCCCAGATACGCAGTATTTT. This sequence encodes CASTPAASPDTQYF.

This clonotype occurred many times. This rearrangement joins TRBV29-1 to TRBJ2-5, with no clear D. In germline, CDR1 is SQVTM, CDR2 ANQGSEA. Trimming shortened V by 6 bases and J by 1 base, and 15 bases separated the two germline ends. The CDR3 has 14 residues. The CDR3, as DNA: TGCAGCGTCGACGACAACAAGTTCCAAGAGACCCAGTACTTC. Its protein is CSVDDNKFQETQYF. The entire variable domain, with the rest obtained from reference TRBV29-1 and TRBJ2-5, is as follows: SAVISQKPSRDICQRGTSLTIQCQVDSQVTMMFWYRQQPGQSLTLIATANQGSEATYESGFVIDKFPISRPNLTFSTLTVSNMSPEDSSIYLCSVDDNKFQETQYFGPGTRLLVL.

This clonotype has ten or more counts. The chain recombines TRBV30 with TRBJ1-3; the D is unclear. With 4 bases removed from V and 0 bases from J, the gap between germline ends came to 13 bases. The CDR3 runs 15 residues. Germline-derived CDR1 and CDR2 are GTSNPN and SVGIG (reference sequence). The CDR3 protein is CAWKRAGTSGNTIYF. CDR3 coding DNA: TGTGCCTGGAAACGGGCAGGAACCTCTGGAAACACCATATATTTT. Based on the CDR3 plus reference TRBV30 and TRBJ1-3, the full variable domain is SQTIHQWPATLVQPVGSPLSLECTVEGTSNPNLYWYRQAAGRGLQLLFYSVGIGQISSEVPQNLSASRPQDRQFILSSKKLLLSDSGFYLCAWKRAGTSGNTIYFGEGSWLTVV.

This clonotype was seen many times. Written as DNA, the CDR3 is TGTGCCTGGAGTGTAGGGGTCGGCACTGAAGCTTTCTTT. Translated, it gives CAWSVGVGTEAFF. The V call is TRBV30, the J call TRBJ1-1, with a tentative D call TRBD1 (5 bases). The CDR3 extends over 13 amino acids. Germline V gene lookup returns CDR1 GTSNPN and CDR2 SVGIG (reference sequence). V dropped 0 bases and J dropped 4 bases, with 9 bases sitting between them.

In this sample, this clonotype turned up many times. This chain's CDR3 is CASSRYVGLAGTDTQYF. The CDR3 coding sequence is TGTGCCAGCAGCCGATACGTCGGGCTAGCAGGCACAGATACGCAGTATTTT. This rearrangement joins TRBV7-3 to TRBJ2-3, with a tentative D call TRBD2 (5 bases). Germline CDR1 and CDR2: SGHTA and FQGTGA. Trimming removed 5 bases from V and 1 base from J, with 19 bases in between. The CDR3 is 17 amino acids.

This chain joins TRBV19 and TRBJ2-3; D is unresolved. V lost 1 base and J lost 2, with 7 bases in between. This CDR3 has 14 residues. The germline V gene encodes CDR1 LNHDA and CDR2 SQIVND (reference sequence). The CDR3 spells CASSIGGYTDTQYF. Here the CDR3 DNA reads TGTGCCAGTAGTATAGGCGGATACACAGATACGCAGTATTTT.

This clonotype came up many times. This chain uses TRBV28 with TRBJ2-7, with 15 bases fitting TRBD2. Losses at the gene ends were 5 bases for V and 6 bases for J; bases not matched to a gene: 2. This CDR3 is built from 14 residues. CDR1 is MDHEN, CDR2 SYDVKM, per germline. CDR3 loop: CASSKGLAGGEQYF. CDR3 nucleotide sequence: TGTGCCAGCAGTAAGGGACTAGCGGGAGGCGAGCAGTACTTC.

V gene TRBV30 combines with J gene TRBJ2-5, with D perhaps matching TRBD1 (6 bases). The ends were cut back, 4 bases at V and 7 bases at J, with 13 bases in the middle. Germline values: CDR1 GTSNPN, CDR2 SVGIG (reference sequence). The CDR3 is made up of 12 amino acids. As DNA, the CDR3 is TGTGCCTGGAACAGGGAGTTGGGGACCCAGTACTTC. Its protein is CAWNRELGTQYF.

The chain carries TRBV20-1 and TRBJ2-3; tentatively, D is TRBD2 (6 bases). Germline assignment: CDR1 DFQATT and CDR2 SNEGSKA (reference sequence). The germline V and J ends were trimmed by 1 base and 0 bases, with 11 bases remaining between them. This CDR3 has 15 amino acids. The CDR3 reads CSARVPGTSTDTQYF. The CDR3 bases are TGCAGTGCTAGAGTTCCGGGGACTAGCACAGATACGCAGTATTTT.

The chain joins TRBV2 to TRBJ2-3, with 9 bases lining up with TRBD1. Germline V gene data show CDR1 as SNHLY and CDR2 as FYNNEI. Trimming at V came to 4 bases and at J to 0 bases, leaving 17 bases not matched to a gene. This CDR3 spans 20 amino acids. In DNA, the CDR3 is TGTGCCAGCAGTGGGCCGGGACAGGGACCGATCCTGACTAGCACAGATACGCAGTATTTT. It codes for CASSGPGQGPILTSTDTQYF. The complete variable domain, with remaining parts taken from reference TRBV2 and TRBJ2-3, reads EPEVTQTPSHQVTQMGQEVILRCVPISNHLYFYWYRQILGQKVEFLVSFYNNEISEKSEIFDDQFSVERPDGSNFTLKIRSTKLEDSAMYFCASSGPGQGPILTSTDTQYFGPGTRLTVL.

This chain links TRBV27 with TRBJ2-5, with D possibly being TRBD2 (6 bases). From germline, CDR1 is MNHEY and CDR2 SMNVEV (reference sequence). V was pared by 6 bases and J by 3 bases, with 11 bases between. The CDR3 covers 13 residues. The CDR3 is CASSLGEEETQYF. In nucleotides, the CDR3 is TGTGCCAGCAGCTTGGGGGAGGAAGAGACCCAGTACTTC.

The V call is TRBV19, the J call TRBJ2-2; D not certain. Germline V CDR1 and CDR2: LNHDA, SQIVND (reference sequence). The CDR3 covers 14 residues. V lost 5 bases, J lost 5 bases, and 12 bases lay in between. The CDR3 here is CASSLQPGTGELFF. The CDR3 bases are TGTGCCAGTAGTCTGCAGCCTGGAACCGGGGAGCTGTTTTTT.

In this sample, this clonotype turned up many times. The chain combines TRBV15 with TRBJ2-7; D remains unclear. Trimming shortened V by 0 bases and J by 4 bases, and 13 bases separated the two germline ends. The CDR3 contains 15 residues. Germline-derived CDR1 and CDR2 are LNHNV and YYDKDF (reference sequence). CDR3 in amino acids: CATSRDPRIQYEQYF. In DNA form, the CDR3 reads TGTGCCACCAGCAGAGATCCCCGGATCCAATACGAGCAGTACTTC.

The rearrangement uses TRBV4-1 and TRBJ2-6; D could derive from TRBD1 or TRBD2 (5 bases each). V lost 8 bases and J 2 bases, leaving 16 bases between the germline ends. There are 16 residues in the CDR3. Germline lookup yields CDR1 MGHRA and CDR2 YSYEKL. The CDR3 nucleotides are TGCGCCAGCGGTTGGGACCGCGATCCTGGGGCCAACGTCCTGACTTTC. This translates into CASGWDRDPGANVLTF.

Ten or more counts support this clonotype. The chain is built from TRBV6-1 and TRBJ2-5; D uncertain. CDR3 length: 11 residues. Trimming took off 8 bases at V and 2 bases at J, with 6 bases between the two ends. CDR1 is MNHNS and CDR2 is SASEGT in the germline V gene. CDR3 bases: TGTGCCAGCTGGGAACAAGAGACCCAGTACTTC. This codes for CASWEQETQYF.

This clonotype has ten or more counts. This rearrangement joins TRBV7-2 to TRBJ2-3; D remains ambiguous. V lost 5 bases and J lost 3, with 15 bases in between. The CDR3 consists of 15 residues. Germline-derived CDR1 and CDR2 are SGHTA and FQGNSA. The CDR3 DNA reads as TGTGCCAGCAGCCCGCCCAGCTGGAGAACAGATACGCAGTATTTT. Protein sequence: CASSPPSWRTDTQYF. The full variable domain, rest sourced from reference TRBV7-2 and TRBJ2-3, is GAGVSQSPSNKVTEKGKDVELRCDPISGHTALYWYRQSLGQGLEFLIYFQGNSAPDKSGLPSDRFSAERTGGSVSTLTIQRTQQEDSAVYLCASSPPSWRTDTQYFGPGTRLTVL.

CDR3 nucleotide sequence: TGTGCCACCAGCAGAGTATTCGGCGGGACTAATGAAAAACTGTTTTTT. It specifies CATSRVFGGTNEKLFF. The chain is built from TRBV15 and TRBJ1-4, with no clear D. The CDR3 loop spans 16 amino acids. Per germline, CDR1 LNHNV and CDR2 YYDKDF (reference sequence). Trimming removed 1 base from V and 2 bases from J, with 11 bases in between.

Regarding this clonotype: A read error may be the cause here, since a much bigger clone is one base away. The V gene is TRBV12-3 or TRBV12-4, the J gene TRBJ2-1; 12 bases map to TRBD2. The CDR3 is made up of 15 amino acids. CDR3 region: CAGSPSGRDYNEQFF. CDR3 DNA sequence: TGTGCCGGCAGTCCTAGCGGGAGGGATTACAATGAGCAGTTCTTC.

The chain carries TRBV6-1 and TRBJ2-2, with D maybe TRBD1 (5 bases). V lost 0 bases and J 0 bases, leaving 17 bases between the germline ends. The CDR3 is 19 residues long. Germline values: CDR1 MNHNS, CDR2 SASEGT. CDR3 coding DNA: TGTGCCAGCAGTGAAGCCCTATACAGACAGAGTTCGAACACCGGGGAGCTGTTTTTT. It yields the protein CASSEALYRQSSNTGELFF.

This clonotype was found many times. The J gene is TRBJ2-1, the V gene TRBV20-1; 9 bases are shared with TRBD1. Trimming cost V 5 bases and J 9 bases; bases outside gene matches: 14. This CDR3 contains 15 residues. Germline assignment: CDR1 DFQATT and CDR2 SNEGSKA (reference sequence). CDR3 sequence (DNA): TGCAGTGCTCAGGAGGGGACAGGGCTAGGGGGTGAGCAGTTCTTC. This codes for CSAQEGTGLGGEQFF.

Ten or more counts support this clonotype. The junction and the germline gene differ at one end; a read error may be behind it. This rearrangement joins TRBV5-1 to TRBJ2-1, with 9 nucleotides matching TRBD2. CDR1 is SGHRS and CDR2 is YFSETQ in the germline V gene. The CDR3 has 15 amino acids. The CDR3 DNA is TGTGCCAGCAGGGCCGGGACTAGCAGCTACAATGAGCAGTTCTTC. This gives the protein CASRAGTSSYNEQFF.

This clonotype was picked up many times. The chain carries TRBV6-1 and TRBJ2-3; D is possibly TRBD2 (5 bases). CDR1 is MNHNS, CDR2 SASEGT, per germline. V was shortened by 6 bases and J by 0 bases, with 16 bases between the two germline ends. CDR3 length: 16 residues. CDR3 DNA sequence: TGTGCCAGCAGGAAAACGGCTAGCTCAAGCACAGATACGCAGTATTTT. Translating it yields CASRKTASSSTDTQYF.

This clonotype was counted at least ten times. V gene TRBV2 combines with J gene TRBJ2-1; 9 bases match TRBD1. Per germline, CDR1 SNHLY and CDR2 FYNNEI. This CDR3 comprises 14 residues. The V gene end was trimmed by 5 bases and the J gene end by 8 bases; junction bases not matched to a gene: 7. The CDR3 region is CASSPGQGPDEQFF. The CDR3 nucleotides are TGTGCCAGCAGTCCGGGACAGGGTCCGGATGAGCAGTTCTTC.

In this sample, this clonotype turned up many times. V and J are TRBV6-2 or TRBV6-3 and TRBJ2-1, with unresolved D. This CDR3 comprises 19 residues. CDR1 and CDR2 (germline): MNHEY, SVGEGT. With 8 bases removed from V and 0 bases from J, the gap between germline ends came to 26 bases. The CDR3 loop is CASWFADVLTRSSYNEQFF. Here the CDR3 DNA reads TGTGCCAGCTGGTTCGCGGACGTTCTCACACGCAGCTCCTACAATGAGCAGTTCTTC.